These 18 T cell receptor beta chains came from one sample sequenced in a study of blood T cell repertoires in COVID-19. Profiling relied on immunoSEQ multiplex PCR, and the TCRdb table lists in-frame clones only, not all of them. The data contain about 210,000 clones, more than 75% of them seen just once; the ten biggest clones take up about 13%. The sample comprised peripheral blood. These receptors were collected from a human donor in a cohort sampled during active COVID-19.

The gene calls are TRBV28 and TRBJ1-4; D perhaps matches TRBD1 (6 bases). Germline loops: CDR1 MDHEN, CDR2 SYDVKM. Trimming shortened V by 3 bases and J by 4 bases, and 9 bases separated the two germline ends. This CDR3 contains 14 residues. The CDR3 region has the DNA TGTGCCAGCAGTTTGGGGGCAGTTAATGAAAAACTGTTTTTT. This encodes CASSLGAVNEKLFF.

This chain uses TRBV27 with TRBJ2-1; tentatively, D is TRBD2 (6 bases). V lost 3 bases and J 5 bases, leaving 17 bases between the germline ends. Per the germline V gene, CDR1 is MNHEY and CDR2 is SMNVEV (reference sequence). The CDR3 length is 16 residues. CDR3 in DNA: TGTGCCAGCAGTTTCTTCCGGGGGATGAGTCACAATGAGCAGTTCTTC. This translates into CASSFFRGMSHNEQFF.

The chain links TRBV5-1 to TRBJ1-1, with D tentatively TRBD1 (5 bases). V lost 7 bases to trimming and J lost 3 bases, with 16 bases between them. Germline CDR1 SGHRS, CDR2 YFSETQ. The CDR3 has 14 residues. CDR3: CASGQGGDYTEAFF. In nucleotides, the CDR3 is TGCGCCAGCGGGCAAGGCGGGGACTACACTGAAGCTTTCTTT.

This sequence joins TRBV5-4 and TRBJ2-5, with D unclear. V shed 4 bases and J shed 2 bases, with 9 bases lying between them. From germline, CDR1 is SGHNT and CDR2 YYREEE (reference sequence). The CDR3 covers 13 residues. CDR3 sequence: CASSHDIQETQYF. CDR3 nucleotides: TGTGCCAGCAGCCATGACATTCAAGAGACCCAGTACTTC. Full variable domain (rest looked up from reference TRBV5-4 and TRBJ2-5): ETGVTQSPTHLIKTRGQQVTLRCSSQSGHNTVSWYQQALGQGPQFIFQYYREEENGRGNFPPRFSGLQFPNYSSELNVNALELDDSALYLCASSHDIQETQYFGPGTRLLVL.

The chain is built from TRBV6-1 and TRBJ1-5; no firm D call. Trimming pared 1 base from V and 3 bases from J, leaving 7 bases between. Germline values: CDR1 MNHNS, CDR2 SASEGT. The CDR3 length is 14 residues. The CDR3 loop reads CASSEGSFNQPQHF. The CDR3 nucleotides read TGTGCCAGCAGTGAAGGTAGTTTCAATCAGCCCCAGCATTTT.

This clone was found once. The gene calls are TRBV6-6 and TRBJ1-6; D is uncertain. CDR1 and CDR2 (germline): MNHNY, SVGAGI (reference sequence). This CDR3 is 13 amino acids long. Trimming cost V 0 bases and J 9 bases, with 6 bases left between them. CDR3 loop: CASSYSMSSPLHF. Here the CDR3 DNA reads TGTGCCAGCAGTTACTCTATGAGTTCACCCCTCCACTTT.

The genes are TRBV6-6 and TRBJ1-3, with 8 bases identical to TRBD1. Germline loops: CDR1 MNHNY, CDR2 SVGAGI (reference sequence). This CDR3 is 14 amino acids long. V dropped 9 bases and J dropped 4; count of bases not matched to a gene: 8. CDR3 DNA sequence: TGTGCCAGTCTGAGGGACAGGTACGGAAACACCATATATTTT. Its translation is CASLRDRYGNTIYF.

This rearrangement joins TRBV19 to TRBJ1-2, with D maybe TRBD1 (5 bases). The CDR3 totals 16 residues. The V and J ends lost 5 bases and 2 bases respectively, with 18 bases between them. Germline V gives CDR1 LNHDA, CDR2 SQIVND (reference sequence). CDR3 sequence: CASSLGLYSFNYGYTF. The CDR3 DNA reads as TGTGCCAGTAGTTTGGGACTCTATTCCTTCAACTATGGCTACACCTTC.

This clone was picked up one time. The chain employs TRBV6-2 or TRBV6-3 and TRBJ2-3, with 14 bases that match TRBD2. V shed 6 bases, J shed 3 bases, and the junction held 11 bases outside the gene matches. The CDR3 is 18 residues long. Germline CDR1 reads MNHEY; CDR2 reads SVGEGT. CDR3 loop: CASSQNTGTSGGTDTQYF. For the CDR3, the DNA is TGTGCCAGCAGCCAAAACACCGGGACTAGCGGGGGTACAGATACGCAGTATTTT.

The rearrangement uses TRBV21-1 and TRBJ2-5; the table assigns TRBD2, which was not confirmed against the DNA. TRBV21-1 is a pseudogene. This CDR3 is 16 amino acids long. CDR3 protein: CASSKYGRGGQETQYF. DNA of the CDR3: TGTGCCAGCAGCAAATACGGTCGGGGAGGGCAAGAGACCCAGTACTTC.

The chain couples TRBV5-4 to TRBJ2-1; 9 nucleotides agree with TRBD2. Germline V gene sequence: CDR1 SGHNT, CDR2 YYREEE (reference sequence). V dropped 7 bases and J dropped 7; count of bases not matched to a gene: 9. This CDR3 comprises 14 residues. The CDR3 DNA reads as TGTGCCAGCCGGTTGCGGGGGGGCGAGAATGAGCAGTTCTTC. Translation: CASRLRGGENEQFF.

The V gene is TRBV5-1, the J gene TRBJ1-1, with D perhaps matching TRBD1 (5 bases). CDR1 and CDR2 (germline): SGHRS, YFSETQ. The ends were cut back, 0 bases at V and 3 bases at J, with 9 bases in the middle. The CDR3 totals 14 residues. The CDR3 sequence is CASSLAREDTEAFF. DNA of the CDR3: TGCGCCAGCAGCTTGGCCAGGGAGGACACTGAAGCTTTCTTT.

The chain is built from TRBV4-2 and TRBJ1-3; D uncertain. V lost 4 bases and J 0 bases, leaving 19 bases between the germline ends. CDR1 and CDR2 (germline): LGHNA, YNFKEQ. The CDR3 runs to 18 residues. CDR3 loop: CASSPPTGEGPSGNTIYF. CDR3 bases: TGTGCCAGCAGCCCACCCACCGGGGAGGGCCCCTCTGGAAACACCATATATTTT.

The chain links TRBV29-1 to TRBJ1-2, with D possibly matching TRBD1 (6 bases). The CDR3 runs 13 residues. Germline V gene lookup returns CDR1 SQVTM and CDR2 ANQGSEA. Trimming pared 7 bases from V and 1 base from J, leaving 13 bases between. The CDR3, as DNA: TGCAGCGCCGGGGACACCGATAACTATGGCTACACCTTC. Its translation: CSAGDTDNYGYTF.

The DNA for the CDR3 is TGTGCCTGGAGTACTGGGACAGGGGGCGCAGGGCAGTTCTTC. It yields the protein CAWSTGTGGAGQFF. The chain combines TRBV30 with TRBJ2-1; 12 nucleotides line up with TRBD1. V was clipped by 2 bases and J by 12 bases; unmatched bases: 8. The germline gives CDR1 GTSNPN, CDR2 SVGIG (reference sequence). The CDR3 consists of 14 residues.

V and J are TRBV19 and TRBJ1-2; D is possibly TRBD1 (5 bases). CDR3 size: 13 residues. CDR1 is LNHDA, CDR2 SQIVND, per germline (reference sequence). V was clipped by 10 bases and J by 4 bases, with 16 bases between them. CDR3 residues: CATSDADSYGYTF. CDR3 nucleotide sequence: TGTGCCACCTCAGACGCCGACAGCTATGGCTACACCTTC.

The gene calls are TRBV30 and TRBJ1-1; D gene ambiguous. The V end lost 3 bases, the J end lost 4 bases, and 12 bases lay between the germline ends. There are 13 residues in the CDR3. Germline V gene lookup returns CDR1 GTSNPN and CDR2 SVGIG (reference sequence). The CDR3 nucleotides read TGTGCCTGGAGGGCACGAAGTGCCACTGAAGCTTTCTTT. It specifies CAWRARSATEAFF.

The CDR3 protein is CAISEGSVRGSGNTIYF. CDR3 DNA: TGTGCCATCAGTGAAGGGTCGGTGCGGGGGTCCGGAAACACCATATATTTT. V and J are TRBV10-3 and TRBJ1-3; D possibly corresponds to TRBD1 (5 bases). V gave up 3 bases and J gave up 4 bases, with 19 bases separating them. The V gene's germline CDR1 is ENHRY and CDR2 SYGVKD. The CDR3 totals 17 residues.